This is a list of T cell receptor beta chains from one sample in a study of cytomegalovirus exposure and HLA in healthy donors. Clones were sequenced by immunoSEQ multiplex PCR, and TCRdb holds only the in-frame ones, with some missing. The profile shows 200,000 to 300,000 clones, about 83% of them singletons. The sample was PBMCs. These receptor sequences come from a man between 18 and 29 years old in good health and CMV-seronegative. Each CDR3 is given with its conserved first and last residue. Expanded clones are given a class, and other clones once, few, many or no size at all.

.	TRBV7-2	TRBJ1-2	CASSATRGAGYTF
few	TRBV5-4	TRBJ2-5	CASSTAGTAQETQYF
.	TRBV28	TRBJ1-3	CASNVDSSSGNTIYF
.	TRBV11-2	TRBJ2-7	CASSSLAPSTGGRHEQYF
.	TRBV5-1	TRBJ1-5	CASSWGFGDYGNQPQHF
.	TRBV7-2	TRBJ2-1	CASSSQGRQFNEQFF
.	TRBV4-3	TRBJ2-3	CASSLSQGTASSTDTQYF
.	TRBV28	TRBJ1-5	CASSLAGQTYYSNQPQHF
once	TRBV5-1	TRBJ2-7	CASSITSVDEQYF
.	TRBV6-5	TRBJ1-2	CASSRDRGYGYTF
once	TRBV7-2	TRBJ2-7	CASSWTSGRVSEQYF
.	TRBV6-1	TRBJ2-7	CASSASSYEQYF
.	TRBV7-2	TRBJ2-1	CASSSRTGGNEQFF
few	TRBV25-1	TRBJ2-7	CASSRGTGNYEQYF
.	TRBV7-8	TRBJ2-5	CASSLRTGVLETQYF
.	TRBV28	TRBJ1-2	CASSLTGGLSGYTF
.	TRBV11-2	TRBJ2-1	CASSPLAGLGNEQFF
once	TRBV19	TRBJ1-2	CASSTSGQLYGYTF
.	TRBV19	TRBJ1-1	CASSIRGQGVTEAFF
.	TRBV15	TRBJ2-2	CATSRDIQAHTGELFF
.	TRBV5-1	TRBJ2-7	CASSWRGGAENEQYF
.	TRBV4-2	TRBJ2-3	CASSQDPAGGPTDTQYF
once	TRBV7-8	TRBJ2-2	CASSRTYRGGYFVAGELFF
.	TRBV27	TRBJ2-7	CASSPLAGGTSSEQYF
.	TRBV6-1	TRBJ2-1	CASRDLGGGLNEQFF
.	TRBV2	TRBJ1-4	CASSGYRDPNEKLFF
.	TRBV4-3	TRBJ2-7	CASSQGEASLRGEQYF
.	TRBV18	TRBJ2-7	CASSPPHSYEQYF
.	TRBV28	TRBJ2-2	CASSLLAGRGELFF
.	TRBV28	TRBJ2-1	CASSLLKERSSYNEQFF
.	TRBV18	TRBJ1-1	CASSRREMNTEAFF
.	TRBV7-9	TRBJ1-2	CASSLTADYYGYTF
.	TRBV28	TRBJ2-3	CASRPGQGRGGSDTQYF
.	TRBV7-6	TRBJ2-2	CASSLARTGGASGELFF
once	TRBV28	TRBJ2-5	CASAGAGFETQYF
.	TRBV7-2	TRBJ2-5	CASSAGETQYF
.	TRBV25-1	TRBJ1-2	CASSLGRRDYGYTF
.	TRBV5-1	TRBJ2-7	CASSLPGTGVDEQYF
.	TRBV6-6	TRBJ2-7	CASRHGQGSYEQYF
.	TRBV29-1	TRBJ2-3	CSGRRGPTTDTQYF
.	TRBV5-1	TRBJ2-5	CASSDYQETQYF
.	TRBV5-1	TRBJ2-7	CASSLGALSSYEQYF
.	TRBV4-1	TRBJ2-1	CASSQEYGLASNEQFF
.	TRBV4-3	TRBJ1-6	CASSQDVQGRNSPLHF
once	TRBV15	TRBJ2-7	CATSRARTGATYEQYF
.	TRBV5-1	TRBJ2-2	CASGSGDATGELFF
.	TRBV28	TRBJ2-6	CASSHPASVAGANVLTF
.	TRBV7-6	TRBJ2-2	CASSLRAAGGPPSSHGELFF